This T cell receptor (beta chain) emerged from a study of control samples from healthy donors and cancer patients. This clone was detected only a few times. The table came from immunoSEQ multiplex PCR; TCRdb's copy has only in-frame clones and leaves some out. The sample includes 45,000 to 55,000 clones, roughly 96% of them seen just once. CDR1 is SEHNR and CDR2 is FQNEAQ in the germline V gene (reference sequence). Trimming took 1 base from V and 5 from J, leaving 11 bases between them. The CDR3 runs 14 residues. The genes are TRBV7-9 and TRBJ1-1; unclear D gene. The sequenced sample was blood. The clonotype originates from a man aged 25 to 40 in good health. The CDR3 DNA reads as TGTGCCAGCAGCTTAGTAGGCTTTAGGACTGAAGCTTTCTTT. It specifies CASSLVGFRTEAFF.